The 8 T cell receptor beta chains in this list originate from one sample, sequenced in a study of blood T cell repertoires in COVID-19 (dated by TCRdb to the early 2020s). The library was prepared using the immunoSEQ multiplex PCR assay. Here the immuneACCESS table is served through TCRdb, limited to in-frame sequences with V and J called. Missing clones are a known gap in these copies; in checked studies unresolved V genes cover under half, and the rest lacks a known reason. This sample has some 250,000 clones in its table, and over 75% of those were observed once. Around 0.8% of the sample belongs to the ten largest clones. Sequencing was done on a sample of peripheral blood. The receptors originated from a woman in her 30s with acute or convalescent COVID-19.

The chain uses TRBV9 and TRBJ2-2; TRBD2 matches at 14 bases. The CDR3 contains 18 residues. CDR1 is SGDLS and CDR2 is YYNGEE in the germline V gene. The V and J ends lost 4 bases and 1 base, in that order; junction bases with no gene match: 6. CDR3 protein: CASSFGTSGSWNTGELFF. The CDR3, as DNA: TGTGCCAGCAGCTTCGGGACTAGCGGGAGTTGGAACACCGGGGAGCTGTTTTTT.

Remarks on this clone: This specimen includes other DNA sequences encoding the same CDR3. This chain joins TRBV24-1 and TRBJ2-2; 7 bases map to TRBD2. Trimming removed 5 bases from V and 4 bases from J; junction bases left unmatched: 3. Germline CDR1 and CDR2: KGHDR and SFDVKD. The CDR3 length is 14 residues. CDR3 in DNA: TGTGCCACCAGTGTCACGGGGGGCACCGGGGAGCTGTTTTTT. Protein sequence: CATSVTGGTGELFF.

V and J are TRBV6-5 and TRBJ2-1, with TRBD2 matching 11 bases. Germline trimming cut 6 bases from V and 9 bases from J; bases unmatched to any gene: 10. The CDR3 runs 15 residues. Germline CDR1 and CDR2: MNHEY and SVGAGI. Here the CDR3 DNA reads TGTGCCAGCAGCGGACTAGCGGGTGGGGCAAGTGAGCAGTTCTTC. Translation gives CASSGLAGGASEQFF.

CDR3 DNA: TGTGCCAGTATGAGTCAGGCTAATTCACCCCTCCACTTT. Its protein is CASMSQANSPLHF. This rearrangement joins TRBV19 to TRBJ1-6; no clear D. The V end was cut by 7 bases, the J end by 6 bases, with 10 bases between. Germline V gene data show CDR1 as LNHDA and CDR2 as SQIVND (reference sequence). This CDR3 contains 13 residues.

The DNA of the CDR3 is TGTGCCAGCTCACCCGGGACAGGGACTGGTAACTATGGCTACACCTTC. Its protein product is CASSPGTGTGNYGYTF. This chain uses TRBV18 with TRBJ1-2, with TRBD1 matching 9 bases. Germline assignment: CDR1 KGHSH and CDR2 LQKENI. The V and J ends lost 3 bases and 1 base, in that order; junction bases with no gene match: 6. The CDR3 sequence is 16 residues long. Based on the CDR3 plus reference TRBV18 and TRBJ1-2, the full variable domain is NAGVMQNPRHLVRRRGQEARLRCSPMKGHSHVYWYRQLPEEGLKFMVYLQKENIIDESGMPKERFSAEFPKEGPSILRIQQVVRGDSAAYFCASSPGTGTGNYGYTFGSGTRLTVV.

The chain uses TRBV5-4 and TRBJ1-2, with TRBD1 matching over 11 bases. The CDR3 is made up of 15 amino acids. Germline V gene lookup returns CDR1 SGHNT and CDR2 YYREEE (reference sequence). Trimming cost V 5 bases and J 3 bases; bases outside gene matches: 6. The CDR3 bases are TGTGCCAGCAGGGACAGGGGGCGCTTGGACTATGGCTACACCTTC. This sequence encodes CASRDRGRLDYGYTF.

Written as DNA, the CDR3 is TGTGCCAGCAGCTTTCCGGGAGTCCCAACTGAAGCTTTCTTT. Protein product: CASSFPGVPTEAFF. V is TRBV5-6 and J is TRBJ1-1, with unresolved D. V dropped 2 bases and J dropped 5 bases, with 13 bases sitting between them. Looked up from germline, CDR1 is SGHDT and CDR2 is YYEEEE. The CDR3 loop spans 14 amino acids.

The V and J genes are TRBV5-4 and TRBJ2-2; maybe TRBD1 (6 bases). There are 15 residues in the CDR3. V was clipped by 4 bases and J by 3 bases, with 13 bases between them. CDR1 and CDR2 (germline): SGHNT, YYREEE (reference sequence). CDR3 nucleotides: TGTGCCAGCAGCAAAGTCAGGGGCTACACCGGGGAGCTGTTTTTT. It specifies CASSKVRGYTGELFF.